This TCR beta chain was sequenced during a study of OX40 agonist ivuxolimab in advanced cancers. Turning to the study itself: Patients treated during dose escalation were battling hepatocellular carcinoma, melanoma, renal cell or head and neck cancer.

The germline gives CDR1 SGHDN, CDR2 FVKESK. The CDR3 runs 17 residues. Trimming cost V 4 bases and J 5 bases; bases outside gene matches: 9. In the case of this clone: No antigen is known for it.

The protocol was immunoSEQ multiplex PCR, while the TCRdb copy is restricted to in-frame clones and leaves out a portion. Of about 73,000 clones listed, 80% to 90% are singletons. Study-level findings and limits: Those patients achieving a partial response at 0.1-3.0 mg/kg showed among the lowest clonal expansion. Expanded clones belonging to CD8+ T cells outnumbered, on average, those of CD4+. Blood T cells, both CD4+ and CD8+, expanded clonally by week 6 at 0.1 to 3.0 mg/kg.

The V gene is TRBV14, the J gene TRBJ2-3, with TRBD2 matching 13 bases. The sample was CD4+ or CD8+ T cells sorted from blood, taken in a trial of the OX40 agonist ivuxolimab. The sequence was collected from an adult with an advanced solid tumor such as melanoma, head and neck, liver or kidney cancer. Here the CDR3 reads CASSPRGLAGALDTQYF. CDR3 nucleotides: TGTGCCAGCAGCCCCCGAGGACTAGCGGGGGCCTTAGATACGCAGTATTTT.